This TCR beta chain was found in a study of T cells in tuberculosis. As to this clone: Its antigen is currently unknown.

Sequencing used immunoSEQ multiplex PCR; TCRdb keeps in-frame clones, though not all of them. The table includes tens of thousands of clones, approximately 90% detected once. Study-wide results and limits: Using the GMM-specific repertoire gave around 90% accuracy versus about 70% with motifs.

V was clipped by 6 bases and J by 5 bases, with 13 bases between them. The CDR3 has 13 amino acids. CDR1 and CDR2 (germline): MDHEN, SYDVKM. Sequenced: PBMCs. This TCR came from a donor between 10 and 35 years old with latent tuberculosis or without tuberculosis infection. V is TRBV28 and J is TRBJ2-5; TRBD2 is a possible D gene (6 bases). The CDR3 sequence: CASSKTGEETQYF. As DNA, the CDR3 is TGTGCCAGCAGCAAGACGGGGGAGGAGACCCAGTACTTC.